These T cell receptor beta chains were read from a single sample in a study of blood T cell repertoires in COVID-19. Sequencing used immunoSEQ multiplex PCR; TCRdb keeps in-frame clones, though not all of them. The sample has fewer than 200,000 clones, around 80% seen once; the top ten hold under 8%. Sequenced: peripheral blood. All receptors come from a man aged 55 to 70 with acute or convalescent COVID-19. The CDR3 runs from the conserved cysteine through the conserved F or W. A D gene is named only where the DNA matches it firmly. Clone sizes are given selectively: once, few, many, or a class where the clone is expanded.

size	J	D	V	DNA	CDR3
.	TRBJ2-2	TRBD1	TRBV19	TGTGCCAGTAGTTGGGAGACAGGGGCCTATGTCACCGGGGAGCTGTTTTTT	CASSWETGAYVTGELFF
.	TRBJ2-2	TRBD1	TRBV6-5	TGTGCCAGCAGTTACTCGAGGGGACAGGGCACCGGGGAGCTGTTTTTT	CASSYSRGQGTGELFF
once	TRBJ1-2	TRBD1	TRBV16	TGTGCCAGCAGCCTATCTGGACAGGGCAGCGGCTACACCTTC	CASSLSGQGSGYTF
.	TRBJ2-1	TRBD2	TRBV4-2	TGTGCCAGCAGCCAGCGGTGGAGTAGCGGGGGCCAGCACGCCTACAATGAGCAGTTCTTC	CASSQRWSSGGQHAYNEQFF
.	TRBJ2-2	TRBD2	TRBV5-8	TGTGCCAGCAGCTCAGAAAGGATTTGGCGGGGGGGCCGGACCGGGGAGCTGTTTTTT	CASSSERIWRGGRTGELFF
.	TRBJ2-6	.	TRBV2	TGTGCCAGCTACAGAGCATCTGGGGCCAACGTCCTGACTTTC	CASYRASGANVLTF
few	TRBJ2-2	TRBD1	TRBV7-6	TGTGCCAGCAGCGATGGGACAGGGTCTGTCGGGGAGCTGTTTTTT	CASSDGTGSVGELFF
once	TRBJ1-5	.	TRBV27	TGTGCCAGCAGTTTAGATGAACAGACTCAGCCCCAGCATTTT	CASSLDEQTQPQHF
.	TRBJ2-6	.	TRBV24-1	TGTGCCACCAGTGATTTGCCCCACAGAAGCTCTGGGGCCAACGTCCTGACTTTC	CATSDLPHRSSGANVLTF
.	TRBJ2-5	TRBD2	TRBV12-3/TRBV12-4	TGTGCCAGCAGGATAGGACTAGAAGAGACCCAGTACTTC	CASRIGLEETQYF
.	TRBJ1-5	.	TRBV6-5	TGTGCCAGCAGTTTTGGGCAGTACAATCAGCCCCAGCATTTT	CASSFGQYNQPQHF
.	TRBJ2-7	.	TRBV9	TGTGCCAGCAGCGTAGGGGAGCGGTCGTACGAGCAGTACTTC	CASSVGERSYEQYF
.	TRBJ1-2	TRBD1	TRBV2	TGTGCCAGCATTGACCGGGACAGGGGGCCCTCTGGCTACACCTTC	CASIDRDRGPSGYTF